This entry lists 2 T cell receptor beta chains sequenced from one sample in a study of spatial heterogeneity in lung cancer. Regarding time point: sample taken at primary tumor resection. Without sorting, whole RNA was sequenced from tumor, nontumor lung or frozen PBMC. TCRdb used MiXCR to reprocess the 5' RACE reads, holding one entry per CDR3 protein. The sample lists approximately 12,000 distinct CDR3 sequences; about 6% were seen once. The sample here was normal lung tissue next to the tumor, taken at surgery. The receptors originated from a male donor with early-stage non-small cell lung cancer.

This clonotype has ten or more counts. This rearrangement joins TRBV6-5 to TRBJ1-3, with D uncertain. Trimming cost V 8 bases and J 0 bases, with 11 bases left between them. CDR3 length: 14 amino acids. From germline, CDR1 is MNHEY and CDR2 SVGAGI. CDR3 sequence reads: CASGRAASGNTIYF. The CDR3 DNA is TGTGCCAGCGGGCGGGCAGCCTCTGGAAACACCATATATTTT.

This clonotype was picked up many times. This chain connects TRBV10-3 to TRBJ1-1, with D maybe TRBD1 (6 bases). V was shortened by 7 bases and J by 4 bases, with 13 bases between the two germline ends. The CDR3 spans 13 residues. The V gene's germline CDR1 is ENHRY and CDR2 SYGVKD. DNA of the CDR3: TGTGCCATCAATCGGCAGGGGAGCACTGAAGCTTTCTTT. Its translation: CAINRQGSTEAFF.